This T cell receptor beta chain appears in the sequencing data of a study of shared clonotypes between healthy human individuals. As to this clone: In the same sample, other DNA sequences code for this CDR3.

The CD4+ fraction was divided into a CD45RA+ naive subset and a CD45RA-negative memory subset. Assay: immunoSEQ multiplex PCR; the TCRdb copy retains only in-frame clones and omits some. The repertoire has 2 million to 3 million clones, 80% to 95% of them found once; the top ten carry around 0.4%. CDR1 is MNHEY and CDR2 is SMNVEV in the germline V gene (reference sequence). The CDR3 has 14 residues. V lost 3 bases, J lost 0 bases, and 6 bases lay in between. Material: naive CD4+ T cells from PBMCs. The subset: CD45RA+ positively selected. The TCR was taken from a man aged 18 to 29 in good health. Some clones in this sample may be carry-over from other donors' samples. The chain couples TRBV27 to TRBJ1-5; D is perhaps TRBD1 (5 bases). Written as DNA, the CDR3 is TGTGCCAGCAGTTTCAGGGATAGCAATCAGCCCCAGCATTTT. This translates into CASSFRDSNQPQHF.